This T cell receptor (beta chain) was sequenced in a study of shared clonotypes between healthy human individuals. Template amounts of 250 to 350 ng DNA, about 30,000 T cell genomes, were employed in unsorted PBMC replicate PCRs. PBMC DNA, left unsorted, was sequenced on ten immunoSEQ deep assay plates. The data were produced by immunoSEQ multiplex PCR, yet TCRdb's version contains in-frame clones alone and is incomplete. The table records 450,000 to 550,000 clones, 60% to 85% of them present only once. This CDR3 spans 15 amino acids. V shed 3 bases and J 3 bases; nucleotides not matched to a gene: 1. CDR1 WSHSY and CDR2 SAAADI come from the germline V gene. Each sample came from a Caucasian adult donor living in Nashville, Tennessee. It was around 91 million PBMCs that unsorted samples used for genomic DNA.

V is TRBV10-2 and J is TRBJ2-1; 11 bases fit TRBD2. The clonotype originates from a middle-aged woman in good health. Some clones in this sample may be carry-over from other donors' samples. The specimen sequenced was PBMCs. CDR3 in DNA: TGCGCCAGCAGTGAAGGACTAGCGGGCTACAATGAGCAGTTCTTC. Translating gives CASSEGLAGYNEQFF.